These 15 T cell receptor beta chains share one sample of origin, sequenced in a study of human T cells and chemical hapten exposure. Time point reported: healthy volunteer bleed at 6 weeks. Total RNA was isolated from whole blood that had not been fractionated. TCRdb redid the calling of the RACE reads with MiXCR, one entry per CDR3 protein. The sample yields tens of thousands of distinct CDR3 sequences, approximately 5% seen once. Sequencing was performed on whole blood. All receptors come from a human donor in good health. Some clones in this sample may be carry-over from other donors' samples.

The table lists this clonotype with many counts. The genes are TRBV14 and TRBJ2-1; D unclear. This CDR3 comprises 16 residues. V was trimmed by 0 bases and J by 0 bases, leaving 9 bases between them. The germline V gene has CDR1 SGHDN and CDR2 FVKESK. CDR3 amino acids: CASSQDYLISYNEQFF. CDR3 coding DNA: TGTGCCAGCAGCCAAGACTACCTCATCTCCTACAATGAGCAGTTCTTC. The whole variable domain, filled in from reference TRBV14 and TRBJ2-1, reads EAGVTQFPSHSVIEKGQTVTLRCDPISGHDNLYWYRRVMGKEIKFLLHFVKESKQDESGMPNNRFLAERTGGTYSTLKVQPAELEDSGVYFCASSQDYLISYNEQFFGPGTRLTVL.

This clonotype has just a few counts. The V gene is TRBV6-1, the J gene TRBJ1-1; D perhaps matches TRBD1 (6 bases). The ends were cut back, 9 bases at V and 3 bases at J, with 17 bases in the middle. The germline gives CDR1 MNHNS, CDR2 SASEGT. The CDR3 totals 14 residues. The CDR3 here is CASWTTGVYTEAFF. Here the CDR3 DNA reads TGTGCCAGTTGGACGACAGGCGTCTACACTGAAGCTTTCTTT.

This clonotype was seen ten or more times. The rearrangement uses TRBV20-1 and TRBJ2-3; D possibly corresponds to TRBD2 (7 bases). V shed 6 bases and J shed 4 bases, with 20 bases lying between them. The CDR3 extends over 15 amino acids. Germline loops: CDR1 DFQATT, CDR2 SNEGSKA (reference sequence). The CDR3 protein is CSAPLAGDIADTQYF. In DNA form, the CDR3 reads TGCAGTGCCCCGCTGGCGGGGGACATCGCAGATACGCAGTATTTT.

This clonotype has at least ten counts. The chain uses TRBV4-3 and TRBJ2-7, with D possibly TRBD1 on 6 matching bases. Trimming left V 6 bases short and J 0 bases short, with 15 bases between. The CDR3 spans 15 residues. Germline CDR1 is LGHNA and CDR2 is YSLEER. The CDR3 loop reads CASSKTEDSSYEQYF. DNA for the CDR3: TGCGCCAGCAGTAAGACTGAGGACAGCTCCTACGAGCAGTACTTC.

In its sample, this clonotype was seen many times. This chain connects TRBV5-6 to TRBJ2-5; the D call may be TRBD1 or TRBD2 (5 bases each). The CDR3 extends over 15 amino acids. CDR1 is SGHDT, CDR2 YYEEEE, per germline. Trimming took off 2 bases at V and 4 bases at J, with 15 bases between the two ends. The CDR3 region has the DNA TGTGCCAGCAGCTTCAATGGGGCAGGAGGAGAGACCCAGTACTTC. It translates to CASSFNGAGGETQYF.

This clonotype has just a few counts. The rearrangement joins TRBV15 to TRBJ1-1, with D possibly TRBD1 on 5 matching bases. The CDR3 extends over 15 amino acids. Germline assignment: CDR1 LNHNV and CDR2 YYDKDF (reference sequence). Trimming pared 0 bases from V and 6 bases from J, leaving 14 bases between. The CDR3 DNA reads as TGTGCCACCAGCAGAGATTCCGAGGGGATGGCTGAAGCTTTCTTT. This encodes CATSRDSEGMAEAFF. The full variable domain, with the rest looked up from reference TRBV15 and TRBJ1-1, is DAMVIQNPRYQVTQFGKPVTLSCSQTLNHNVMYWYQQKSSQAPKLLFHYYDKDFNNEADTPDNFQSRRPNTSFCFLDIRSPGLGDTAMYLCATSRDSEGMAEAFFGQGTRLTVV.

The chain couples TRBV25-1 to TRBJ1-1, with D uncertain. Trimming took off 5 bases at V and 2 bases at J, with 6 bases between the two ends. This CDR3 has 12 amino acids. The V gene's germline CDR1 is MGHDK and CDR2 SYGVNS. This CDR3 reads CASSYHNTEAFF. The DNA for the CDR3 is TGTGCCAGCAGTTATCACAACACTGAAGCTTTCTTT.

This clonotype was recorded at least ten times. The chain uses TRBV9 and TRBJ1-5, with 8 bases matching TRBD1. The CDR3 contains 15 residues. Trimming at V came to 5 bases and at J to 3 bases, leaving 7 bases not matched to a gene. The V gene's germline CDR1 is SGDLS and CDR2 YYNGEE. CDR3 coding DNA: TGTGCCAGCAGTCAGACAGGGGATGACAATCAGCCCCAGCATTTT. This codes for CASSQTGDDNQPQHF.

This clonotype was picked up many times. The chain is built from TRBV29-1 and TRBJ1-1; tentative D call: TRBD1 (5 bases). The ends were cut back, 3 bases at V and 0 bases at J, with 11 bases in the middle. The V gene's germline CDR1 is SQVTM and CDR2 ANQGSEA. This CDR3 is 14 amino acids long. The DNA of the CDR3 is TGCAGCGTTGATCCGGGGCCTCTGAACACTGAAGCTTTCTTT. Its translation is CSVDPGPLNTEAFF.

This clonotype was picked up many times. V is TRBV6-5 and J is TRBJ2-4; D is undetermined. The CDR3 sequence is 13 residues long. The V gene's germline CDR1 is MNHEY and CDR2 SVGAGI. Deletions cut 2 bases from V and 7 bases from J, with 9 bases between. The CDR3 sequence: CASSYGVENIQYF. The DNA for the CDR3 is TGTGCCAGCAGTTACGGGGTGGAGAACATTCAGTACTTC.

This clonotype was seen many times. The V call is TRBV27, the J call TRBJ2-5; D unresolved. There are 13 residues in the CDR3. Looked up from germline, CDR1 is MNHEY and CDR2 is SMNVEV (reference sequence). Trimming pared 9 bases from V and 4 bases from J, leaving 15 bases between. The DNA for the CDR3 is TGTGCCAGTACGAATAGTCCCTCAGAGACCCAGTACTTC. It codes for CASTNSPSETQYF.

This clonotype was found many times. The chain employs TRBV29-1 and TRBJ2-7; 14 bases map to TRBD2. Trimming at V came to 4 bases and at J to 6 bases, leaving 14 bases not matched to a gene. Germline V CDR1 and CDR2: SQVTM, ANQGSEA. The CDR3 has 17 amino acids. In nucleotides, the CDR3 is TGCAGCGTTGTGTGGGCTTCAGGGACTAGCGGGAGAGGCGAGCAGTACTTC. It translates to CSVVWASGTSGRGEQYF.

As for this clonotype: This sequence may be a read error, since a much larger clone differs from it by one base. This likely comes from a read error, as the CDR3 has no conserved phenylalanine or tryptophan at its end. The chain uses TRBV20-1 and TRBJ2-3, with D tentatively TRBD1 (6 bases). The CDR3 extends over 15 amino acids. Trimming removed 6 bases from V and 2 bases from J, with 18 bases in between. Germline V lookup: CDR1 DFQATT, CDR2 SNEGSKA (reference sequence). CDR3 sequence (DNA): TGCAGTGCAAGTATGGGAGACAGGCTCACAGATACGCAGTATTCT. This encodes CSASMGDRLTDTQYS.

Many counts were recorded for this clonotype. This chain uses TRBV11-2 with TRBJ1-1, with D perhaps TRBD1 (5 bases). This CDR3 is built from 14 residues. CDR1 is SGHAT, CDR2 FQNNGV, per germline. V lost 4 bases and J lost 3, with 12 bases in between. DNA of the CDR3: TGTGCCAGCAGCTCTCTAAGGGGAGACACTGAAGCTTTCTTT. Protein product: CASSSLRGDTEAFF.

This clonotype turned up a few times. In DNA, the CDR3 is TGCAGTGCTAGAGGCGGCGATAGCGGTCGAGCAGGGTTCTTC. Its protein product is CSARGGDSGRAGFF. The V gene is TRBV20-1, the J gene TRBJ2-1, with TRBD2 as a possible D gene (6 bases). The germline CDR1 and CDR2 sequences are DFQATT and SNEGSKA (reference sequence). V was pared by 1 base and J by 15 bases, with 22 bases between. CDR3 length: 14 amino acids.